This TCR beta chain emerged from a study of OX40 agonist ivuxolimab in advanced cancers. General study results and limits: Average numbers of expanded clones were greater in CD8+ T cells than in CD4+. Relatively little clonal expansion, among the lowest observed, appeared in partial responders at 0.1-3.0 mg/kg.

CDR3 length: 13 amino acids. From germline, CDR1 is MGHRA and CDR2 YSYEKL. Losses at the gene ends were 4 bases for V and 13 bases for J; bases not matched to a gene: 8. Worth noting for this clone: Its matching antigen is unknown.

TCRdb keeps only in-frame clones here, not all; method: immunoSEQ multiplex PCR. Seen here are about 34,000 clones, around 90% observed once, and the top ten hold approximately 4%. The material sequenced was CD4+ or CD8+ T cells sorted from blood, taken in a trial of the OX40 agonist ivuxolimab. The sequence came from an adult with an advanced solid tumor such as melanoma, head and neck, liver or kidney cancer. The chain carries TRBV4-1 and TRBJ2-4, with 9 positions matching TRBD2. The CDR3 loop is CASSRLLAGSQYF. The CDR3 DNA reads as TGCGCCAGCAGCCGCCTGCTAGCGGGGAGCCAGTACTTC.